This T cell receptor beta chain was recorded in a study of CD8 T cells in Susac syndrome. For this clonotype: What it recognizes is unknown.

Findings and caveats of the study: Individuals included in the TCR sequencing and HLA analysis were acknowledged by the study to be relatively few in number.

Germline loops: CDR1 MGHRA, CDR2 YSYEKL. This CDR3 comprises 16 residues. V lost 0 bases and J 3 bases, leaving 12 bases between the germline ends. With random hexamers, about 0.45 to 1 ug RNA was reverse transcribed. Each CDR3 protein is one row after TCRdb ran MiXCR on the immunoSEQ multiplex PCR reads. Of about 200,000 distinct CDR3 sequences in the sample, 91% are singletons; the top ten hold 0.087%. The chain has TRBV4-1 and TRBJ2-1, with a weak D call TRBD1 (6 bases). The sequenced material came from CD4+ T cells from PBMCs. This clonotype originated in a human donor with Susac syndrome. The CDR3 DNA is TGCGCCAGCAGCCAAGATCCTCCGGACAGCTACAATGAGCAGTTCTTC. Translating gives CASSQDPPDSYNEQFF.